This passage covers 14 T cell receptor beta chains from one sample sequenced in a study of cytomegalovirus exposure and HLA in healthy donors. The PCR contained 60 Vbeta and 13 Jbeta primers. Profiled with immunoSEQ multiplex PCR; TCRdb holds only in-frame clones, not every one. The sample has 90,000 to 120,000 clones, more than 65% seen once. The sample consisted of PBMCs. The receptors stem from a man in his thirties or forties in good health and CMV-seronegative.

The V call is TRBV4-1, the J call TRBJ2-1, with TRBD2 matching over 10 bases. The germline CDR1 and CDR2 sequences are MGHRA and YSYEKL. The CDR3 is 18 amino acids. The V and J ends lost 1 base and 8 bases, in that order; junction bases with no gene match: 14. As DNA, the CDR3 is TGCGCCAGCAGCCAAGCTTGGGGAGCGGGGGGGCCTGGGGATGAGCAGTTCTTC. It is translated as CASSQAWGAGGPGDEQFF.

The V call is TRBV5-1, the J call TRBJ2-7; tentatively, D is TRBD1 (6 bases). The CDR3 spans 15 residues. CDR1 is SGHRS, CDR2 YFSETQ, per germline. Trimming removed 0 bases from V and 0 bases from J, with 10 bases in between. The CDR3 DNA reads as TGCGCCAGCAGCTTGGCCGGACAGAGCTCCTACGAGCAGTACTTC. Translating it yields CASSLAGQSSYEQYF.

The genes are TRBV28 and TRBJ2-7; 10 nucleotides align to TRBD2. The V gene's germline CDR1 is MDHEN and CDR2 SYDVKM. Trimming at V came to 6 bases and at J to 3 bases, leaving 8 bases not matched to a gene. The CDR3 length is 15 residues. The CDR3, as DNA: TGTGCCAGCAGGAGTCTAGCGGGGGACTACTACGAGCAGTACTTC. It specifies CASRSLAGDYYEQYF.

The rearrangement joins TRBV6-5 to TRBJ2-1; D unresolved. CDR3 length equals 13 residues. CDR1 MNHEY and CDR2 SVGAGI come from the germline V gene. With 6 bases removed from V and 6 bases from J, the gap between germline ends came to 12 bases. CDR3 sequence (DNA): TGTGCCAGCAGCCCAGACATCTTCAATGAGCAGTTCTTC. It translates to CASSPDIFNEQFF.

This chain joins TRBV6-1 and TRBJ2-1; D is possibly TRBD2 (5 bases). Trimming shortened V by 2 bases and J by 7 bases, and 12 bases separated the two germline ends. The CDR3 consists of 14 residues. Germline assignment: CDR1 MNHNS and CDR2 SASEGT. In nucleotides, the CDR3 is TGTGCCAGCAGTGAATTGATAGGCGGGAATGAGCAGTTCTTC. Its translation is CASSELIGGNEQFF.

CDR3 residues: CAIGTRTGSSDTQYF. In nucleotides, the CDR3 is TGTGCCATCGGAACACGGACAGGGTCCTCTGATACGCAGTATTTT. The rearrangement links TRBV10-3 to TRBJ2-3; TRBD1 aligns across 8 bases. V trimming: 8 bases; J trimming: 6 bases; junction bases outside the gene matches: 13. CDR3 length: 15 amino acids. The germline V gene has CDR1 ENHRY and CDR2 SYGVKD.

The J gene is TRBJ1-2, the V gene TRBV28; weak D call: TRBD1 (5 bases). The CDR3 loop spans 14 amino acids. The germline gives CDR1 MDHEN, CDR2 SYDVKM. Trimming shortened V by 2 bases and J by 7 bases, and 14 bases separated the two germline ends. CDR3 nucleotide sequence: TGTGCCAGCAGTTTACGCAGGGCCCCGGGTGGCTACACCTTC. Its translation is CASSLRRAPGGYTF.

DNA for the CDR3: TGTGCCAGCAGCTTAGGCAGGGTGAATGAGCAGTTCTTC. Residues: CASSLGRVNEQFF. The chain has TRBV7-2 and TRBJ2-1, with D maybe TRBD1 (5 bases). This CDR3 comprises 13 residues. Germline loops: CDR1 SGHTA, CDR2 FQGNSA. V lost 1 base and J lost 7, with 8 bases in between. The full variable domain, completed using reference TRBV7-2 and TRBJ2-1, is GAGVSQSPSNKVTEKGKDVELRCDPISGHTALYWYRQSLGQGLEFLIYFQGNSAPDKSGLPSDRFSAERTGGSVSTLTIQRTQQEDSAVYLCASSLGRVNEQFFGPGTRLTVL.

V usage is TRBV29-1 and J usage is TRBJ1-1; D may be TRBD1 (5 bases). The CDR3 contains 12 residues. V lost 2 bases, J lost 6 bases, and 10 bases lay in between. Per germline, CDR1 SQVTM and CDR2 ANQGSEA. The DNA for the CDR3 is TGCAGCGTTGAATTTGGACACCCTGAAGCTTTCTTT. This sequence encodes CSVEFGHPEAFF.

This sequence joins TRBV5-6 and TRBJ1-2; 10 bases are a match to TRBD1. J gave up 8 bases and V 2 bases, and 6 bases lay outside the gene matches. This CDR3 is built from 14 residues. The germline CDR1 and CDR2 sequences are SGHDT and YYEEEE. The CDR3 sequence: CASSFGTGAEGYTF. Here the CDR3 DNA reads TGTGCCAGCAGCTTTGGGACAGGGGCGGAGGGCTACACCTTC.

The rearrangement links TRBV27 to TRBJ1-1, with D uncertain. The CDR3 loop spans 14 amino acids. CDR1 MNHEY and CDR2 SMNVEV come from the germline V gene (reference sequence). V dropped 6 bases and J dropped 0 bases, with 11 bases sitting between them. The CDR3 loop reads CASRPGEVNTEAFF. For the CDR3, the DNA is TGTGCCAGCAGACCTGGGGAGGTGAACACTGAAGCTTTCTTT.

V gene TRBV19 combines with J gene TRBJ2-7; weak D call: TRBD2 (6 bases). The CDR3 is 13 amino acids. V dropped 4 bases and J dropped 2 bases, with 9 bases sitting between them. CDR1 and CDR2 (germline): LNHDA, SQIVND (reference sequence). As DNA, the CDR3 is TGTGCCAGTAGTACCGCTAGCGCCTACGAGCAGTACTTC. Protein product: CASSTASAYEQYF. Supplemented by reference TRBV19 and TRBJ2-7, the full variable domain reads DGGITQSPKYLFRKEGQNVTLSCEQNLNHDAMYWYRQDPGQGLRLIYYSQIVNDFQKGDIAEGYSVSREKKESFPLTVTSAQKNPTAFYLCASSTASAYEQYFGPGTRLTVT.

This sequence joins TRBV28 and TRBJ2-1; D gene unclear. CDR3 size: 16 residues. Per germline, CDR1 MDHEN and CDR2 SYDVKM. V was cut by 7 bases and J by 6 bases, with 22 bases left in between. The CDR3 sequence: CASISIRRHLVNEQFF. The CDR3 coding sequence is TGTGCCAGCATCTCCATACGGCGGCACCTAGTCAATGAGCAGTTCTTC.

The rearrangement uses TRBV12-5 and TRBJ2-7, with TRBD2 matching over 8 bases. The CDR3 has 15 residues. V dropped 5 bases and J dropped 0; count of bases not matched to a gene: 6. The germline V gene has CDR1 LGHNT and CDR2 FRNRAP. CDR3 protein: CASGPAAGGSYEQYF. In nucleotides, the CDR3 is TGTGCTAGTGGTCCCGCCGCGGGGGGCTCCTACGAGCAGTACTTC.